The 26 T cell receptor beta chains listed next were all sequenced from one sample in a study of blood T cell repertoires in COVID-19. The repertoire was sequenced with immunoSEQ multiplex PCR; TCRdb's copy has only in-frame clones and lacks some. Among over 250,000 clones listed, around 89% were seen once. The specimen was PBMCs or T cells enriched from blood (not recorded which). These receptors originate from a man aged 35 to 55 who had recovered from COVID-19.

CDR3 in amino acids: CASSYSGDNQPQHF. CDR3 DNA: TGTGCCAGCAGTTACTCAGGGGACAATCAGCCCCAGCATTTT. The chain has TRBV6-2 or TRBV6-3 and TRBJ1-5; D is perhaps TRBD1 (5 bases). Germline-derived CDR1 and CDR2 are MNHEY and SVGEGT. This CDR3 has 14 amino acids. V was pared by 0 bases and J by 3 bases, with 6 bases between.

The sample holds one count of this clone. V gene TRBV29-1 combines with J gene TRBJ2-7; 7 positions agree with TRBD2. This CDR3 region has 13 residues. The J segment lost 4 bases and the V segment lost 3 bases, leaving 6 bases of the junction unmatched. Germline assignment: CDR1 SQVTM and CDR2 ANQGSEA. The CDR3 bases are TGCAGCGTTGATCCGGGAGGATCATACGAGCAGTACTTC. This encodes CSVDPGGSYEQYF.

This chain uses TRBV11-2 with TRBJ1-1; 9 bases are shared with TRBD1. The CDR3 extends over 16 amino acids. V lost 4 bases and J lost 1; bases outside the gene matches: 7. CDR1 and CDR2 (germline): SGHAT, FQNNGV. The CDR3 bases are TGTGCCAGCAGCTCGTACAGGGGGCCGGGGAACACTGAAGCTTTCTTT. Protein: CASSSYRGPGNTEAFF.

This clone was picked up a small number of times. This chain connects TRBV30 to TRBJ1-6; D gene unclear. V gave up 4 bases and J gave up 8 bases, with 12 bases separating them. The CDR3 is 13 residues long. In germline, CDR1 is GTSNPN, CDR2 SVGIG (reference sequence). The CDR3 DNA reads as TGTGCCTGGACAAGGCAGGACTATTCACCCCTCCACTTT. Residues: CAWTRQDYSPLHF.

The chain is built from TRBV5-1 and TRBJ2-5; 9 positions match TRBD1. Germline CDR1 SGHRS, CDR2 YFSETQ. The CDR3 length is 15 residues. V was clipped by 0 bases and J by 4 bases; unmatched bases: 4. Here the CDR3 DNA reads TGCGCCAGCAGCTTGGAGGGACAGGGAAGAGAGACCCAGTACTTC. Protein sequence: CASSLEGQGRETQYF.

The chain has TRBV9 and TRBJ2-1, with 7 bases that match TRBD1. Germline lookup yields CDR1 SGDLS and CDR2 YYNGEE. Losses at the gene ends were 0 bases for V and 1 base for J; bases not matched to a gene: 7. The CDR3 sequence is 17 residues long. The CDR3 DNA reads as TGTGCCAGCAGCGTAGAAGGGACAGCGATATCCTACAATGAGCAGTTCTTC. Amino acids: CASSVEGTAISYNEQFF.

The CDR3 here is CASSPPGVGETQYF. CDR3 DNA: TGTGCCAGCAGCCCCCCCGGGGTTGGAGAGACCCAGTACTTC. This chain connects TRBV7-9 to TRBJ2-5; tentative D call: TRBD2 (5 bases). V was shortened by 5 bases and J by 4 bases, with 14 bases between the two germline ends. This CDR3 spans 14 amino acids. Germline V lookup: CDR1 SEHNR, CDR2 FQNEAQ (reference sequence).

CDR3 sequence reads: CASRLRGPDTQYF. The DNA of the CDR3 is TGTGCCAGCAGGCTGAGAGGGCCCGATACGCAGTATTTT. The chain is built from TRBV7-2 and TRBJ2-3; D is perhaps TRBD2 (5 bases). Germline CDR1 reads SGHTA; CDR2 reads FQGNSA. V was trimmed by 6 bases and J by 6 bases, leaving 13 bases between them. This CDR3 has 13 amino acids.

The gene calls are TRBV7-9 and TRBJ2-5; D possibly corresponds to TRBD2 (7 bases). V gave up 3 bases and J gave up 0 bases, with 11 bases separating them. Germline loops: CDR1 SEHNR, CDR2 FQNEAQ (reference sequence). The CDR3 extends over 15 amino acids. The CDR3: CASSFGGGHQETQYF. In DNA, the CDR3 is TGTGCCAGCAGCTTTGGCGGGGGCCACCAAGAGACCCAGTACTTC.

In this sample, this clone turned up a few times. The V call is TRBV9, the J call TRBJ1-2; the D gene is possibly TRBD1 (6 bases). The CDR3 spans 13 residues. V lost 3 bases to trimming and J lost 7 bases, with 13 bases between them. CDR1 SGDLS and CDR2 YYNGEE come from the germline V gene. The CDR3 region is CASSDRTVAGYTF. CDR3 DNA: TGTGCCAGCAGCGACAGGACAGTGGCTGGCTACACCTTC.

This sequence joins TRBV12-3 or TRBV12-4 and TRBJ1-2; unclear D gene. V lost 2 bases and J 6 bases, leaving 10 bases between the germline ends. The CDR3 runs 13 residues. The CDR3 DNA follows: TGTGCCAGCAGTTTAATGGGCCTGGATGGCTACACCTTC. Translation: CASSLMGLDGYTF.

The genes are TRBV18 and TRBJ2-7; D is perhaps TRBD1 (6 bases). The CDR3 spans 15 residues. Per the germline V gene, CDR1 is KGHSH and CDR2 is LQKENI. The germline V and J ends were trimmed by 0 bases and 2 bases, with 11 bases remaining between them. DNA of the CDR3: TGTGCCAGCTCACCACCGGGGGCCGAGACCTACGAGCAGTACTTC. Encoded protein: CASSPPGAETYEQYF.

The chain recombines TRBV6-5 with TRBJ1-2, with 7 bases lining up with TRBD1. V lost 2 bases and J lost 4; bases outside the gene matches: 1. From germline, CDR1 is MNHEY and CDR2 SVGAGI. The CDR3 has 13 residues. CDR3 in amino acids: CASSYGQVYGYTF. DNA for the CDR3: TGTGCCAGCAGTTACGGACAGGTCTATGGCTACACCTTC.

V gene TRBV18 combines with J gene TRBJ1-5; D may be TRBD1 (5 bases). The CDR3 contains 15 residues. V lost 5 bases and J lost 0, with 11 bases in between. The germline V gene encodes CDR1 KGHSH and CDR2 LQKENI. CDR3 nucleotide sequence: TGTGCCAGCTCATTGCGCAGGGCTAGCAATCAGCCCCAGCATTTT. Its translation is CASSLRRASNQPQHF.

This chain uses TRBV7-9 with TRBJ2-7; D unclear. Germline lookup yields CDR1 SEHNR and CDR2 FQNEAQ (reference sequence). Trimming removed 4 bases at V and 7 bases at J, with 11 bases between. CDR3 length: 12 amino acids. The CDR3 DNA sequence: TGTGCCAGCAGCTCCACAGACCAAGAGCAGTACTTC. This gives the protein CASSSTDQEQYF.

J is TRBJ1-1 and V is TRBV28, with 8 bases that match TRBD1. Trimming cost V 5 bases and J 11 bases; bases outside gene matches: 13. Germline-derived CDR1 and CDR2 are MDHEN and SYDVKM. There are 14 residues in the CDR3. CDR3 sequence: CASSRAGQGWLAFF. Here the CDR3 DNA reads TGTGCCAGCAGTCGGGCTGGACAGGGTTGGCTGGCTTTCTTT.

The chain uses TRBV3-1 (or the pseudogene TRBV3-2) and TRBJ1-2; D call uncertain. Germline assignment: CDR1 LGHDT and CDR2 YNNKEL (reference sequence). Deletions cut 2 bases from V and 5 bases from J, with 15 bases between. This CDR3 comprises 15 residues. The CDR3 DNA reads as TGTGCCAGCAGCCAATTAGGAGCAGCAAGATATGGCTACACCTTC. The encoded protein is CASSQLGAARYGYTF.

This chain connects TRBV6-6 to TRBJ2-7, with D perhaps TRBD2 (5 bases). The CDR3 sequence is 13 residues long. Germline CDR1 and CDR2: MNHNY and SVGAGI (reference sequence). CDR3 protein: CAAHIGSSYEQYF. CDR3 DNA sequence: TGTGCGGCCCACATTGGGAGTTCCTACGAGCAGTACTTC.

The rearrangement links TRBV9 to TRBJ1-3; D is unclear. Deletions cut 1 base from V and 4 bases from J, with 6 bases between. Germline V gives CDR1 SGDLS, CDR2 YYNGEE. The CDR3 has 13 amino acids. The DNA of the CDR3 is TGTGCCAGCAGCGTAATCTCCGGAAACACCATATATTTT. It codes for CASSVISGNTIYF. Drawing the rest from reference TRBV9 and TRBJ1-3, the complete variable domain is DSGVTQTPKHLITATGQRVTLRCSPRSGDLSVYWYQQSLDQGLQFLIQYYNGEERAKGNILERFSAQQFPDLHSELNLSSLELGDSALYFCASSVISGNTIYFGEGSWLTVV.

The CDR3 bases are TGTGCCAGTAGTAGGGTCAGGGGAAGACACCAGCCCCAGCATTTT. It specifies CASSRVRGRHQPQHF. This rearrangement joins TRBV19 to TRBJ1-5; the D gene is possibly TRBD1 (6 bases). Trimming pared 4 bases from V and 7 bases from J, leaving 17 bases between. There are 15 residues in the CDR3. CDR1 and CDR2 (germline): LNHDA, SQIVND (reference sequence). The entire variable domain, with the rest obtained from reference TRBV19 and TRBJ1-5, is as follows: DGGITQSPKYLFRKEGQNVTLSCEQNLNHDAMYWYRQDPGQGLRLIYYSQIVNDFQKGDIAEGYSVSREKKESFPLTVTSAQKNPTAFYLCASSRVRGRHQPQHFGDGTRLSIL.

V usage is TRBV7-3 and J usage is TRBJ1-1; 7 nucleotides agree with TRBD1. The CDR3 length is 14 residues. Trimming at V came to 5 bases and at J to 3 bases, leaving 6 bases not matched to a gene. Germline loops: CDR1 SGHTA, CDR2 FQGTGA. CDR3 DNA: TGTGCCAGCAGCCAGGGGGGCTTGGACACTGAAGCTTTCTTT. This sequence encodes CASSQGGLDTEAFF.

The chain links TRBV18 to TRBJ2-2, with a weak D call TRBD2 (6 bases). The CDR3 spans 14 residues. Between the trimmed V and J ends, which lost 5 bases and 2 bases, there was a span of 9 bases. Germline CDR1 is KGHSH and CDR2 is LQKENI. In DNA, the CDR3 is TGTGCCAGCTCATCGACTAGTAACACCGGGGAGCTGTTTTTT. Translation: CASSSTSNTGELFF.

The chain has TRBV6-6 and TRBJ1-3, with 9 bases that match TRBD1. Per the germline V gene, CDR1 is MNHNY and CDR2 is SVGAGI (reference sequence). The CDR3 runs 15 residues. Trimming took 5 bases from V and 5 from J; bases not matched to a gene: 7. The CDR3, as DNA: TGTGCCAGCAGTGCCGGGACAGGGCATCGAAACACCATATATTTT. Translating it yields CASSAGTGHRNTIYF.

The rearrangement joins TRBV7-9 to TRBJ2-7, with TRBD2 matching 9 bases. J was trimmed by 3 bases and V by 5 bases; bases with no gene match: 8. The CDR3 totals 15 residues. Germline assignment: CDR1 SEHNR and CDR2 FQNEAQ (reference sequence). CDR3: CASSPSGGYIYEQYF. Here the CDR3 DNA reads TGTGCCAGCAGCCCCAGCGGGGGGTACATCTACGAGCAGTACTTC.

V and J are TRBV4-1 and TRBJ2-7, with a weak D call TRBD2 (5 bases). The V end was cut by 2 bases, the J end by 8 bases, with 10 bases between. The CDR3 runs 12 residues. The germline V gene encodes CDR1 MGHRA and CDR2 YSYEKL. CDR3 sequence reads: CASSQLGLQQYF. The CDR3 DNA reads as TGCGCCAGCAGCCAACTAGGACTCCAGCAGTACTTC.

The chain employs TRBV18 and TRBJ1-4; a possible D gene is TRBD1 (6 bases). CDR1 and CDR2 (germline): KGHSH, LQKENI. The ends were cut back, 8 bases at V and 2 bases at J, with 15 bases in the middle. This CDR3 spans 15 amino acids. The CDR3 is CASQRGGTTNEKLFF. Here the CDR3 DNA reads TGTGCCAGCCAACGGGGGGGCACTACTAATGAAAAACTGTTTTTT. Filled out from reference TRBV18 and TRBJ1-4, the complete variable domain reads NAGVMQNPRHLVRRRGQEARLRCSPMKGHSHVYWYRQLPEEGLKFMVYLQKENIIDESGMPKERFSAEFPKEGPSILRIQQVVRGDSAAYFCASQRGGTTNEKLFFGSGTQLSVL.